This record concerns one T cell receptor beta chain sequence. The sample comes from a study of blood T cell repertoires in COVID-19. This CDR3 is 16 amino acids long. Germline assignment: CDR1 KGHSH and CDR2 LQKENI. Trimming shortened V by 4 bases and J by 2 bases, and 12 bases separated the two germline ends. Study processing details: Researchers report that nucleated cell counts were estimated from reference gene primer amplification. Here immunoSEQ multiplex PCR was the method, and the copy in TCRdb shows in-frame clones only, minus some. V, J and clone size are those of that table, while D and trimming were read from the DNA. This sample has more than 200,000 clones, with about 84% found just once. The study recruited people aged about 18 to 90 years across roughly 23 US areas.

Sample: PBMCs or T cells enriched from blood (not recorded which). The V gene is TRBV18, the J gene TRBJ2-6; D not resolved. This TCR was sampled from a man aged 25-40 years with acute COVID-19. The CDR3 reads CASSQMANTGANVLTF. CDR3 bases: TGTGCCAGCTCACAAATGGCCAACACTGGGGCCAACGTCCTGACTTTC.